The rows below give T cell receptor beta chains drawn from one sample of a study of molecular identifiers for immune sequencing clone quantification. TCRdb analysed the PCR reads with MiXCR anew, one entry per CDR3 protein. The sample lists some 320,000 distinct CDR3 sequences, about a fifth occurring once. Sequenced input: naive CD8+ T cells from blood, with Jurkat cell RNA spiked in. The receptors derive from a human donor in good health. Some libraries in this study had Jurkat cell RNA spiked in. Each CDR3 is given with its conserved first and last residue. The D gene is left open where the match is weak.

V	D	CDR3
TRBV29-1	.	CSVEGSDSYEQYF
TRBV6-2/TRBV6-3	TRBD1	CASSFSVEDRGYEQYF
TRBV19	.	CASSISLASSYNEQFF
TRBV7-6	TRBD2	CASSLAVGRLAALLDTQYF
TRBV28	TRBD2	CASSPLGVTSGNEQFF
TRBV3-1	TRBD2	CASSPSSGRYEQCF
TRBV19	.	CASSVAIWRGSYNELFF
TRBV4-3	.	CASSQDSPMNTEAFF
TRBV5-1	TRBD2	CASSLGEGLGEQYF
TRBV7-9	.	CASSLTMDEKLFF
TRBV7-9	.	CASSLGQGRSPLHF
TRBV7-8	TRBD2	CASSLSSGEKDEQFF
TRBV29-1	TRBD1	CSVTGTGYYNEQFF
TRBV19	.	CASSIGIRNEQYF
TRBV2	.	CASSGRGDRLETQYF
TRBV27	.	CASSLQGLDTQYF
TRBV9	TRBD1	CASSIPGQGDYGYTF
TRBV7-9	TRBD1	CASSTTLSGTEYEQYF
TRBV27	.	CASTSGPSNTGELFF
TRBV12-3/TRBV12-4	.	CASSSFRDTDTQYF
TRBV6-2/TRBV6-3	.	CASSYSTLHQPQHF
TRBV6-2/TRBV6-3	TRBD1	CASRLDRGPGETQYF
TRBV27	TRBD1	CASSLVVFGGQGPSYEQYF
TRBV28	.	CASREGVAEQYF
TRBV2	.	CATRETESNQPRHF
TRBV7-8	.	CASSLGRAGVNEKLFF
TRBV7-2	.	CASSFGGPEQYF
TRBV29-1	.	CSVADSYEQYF